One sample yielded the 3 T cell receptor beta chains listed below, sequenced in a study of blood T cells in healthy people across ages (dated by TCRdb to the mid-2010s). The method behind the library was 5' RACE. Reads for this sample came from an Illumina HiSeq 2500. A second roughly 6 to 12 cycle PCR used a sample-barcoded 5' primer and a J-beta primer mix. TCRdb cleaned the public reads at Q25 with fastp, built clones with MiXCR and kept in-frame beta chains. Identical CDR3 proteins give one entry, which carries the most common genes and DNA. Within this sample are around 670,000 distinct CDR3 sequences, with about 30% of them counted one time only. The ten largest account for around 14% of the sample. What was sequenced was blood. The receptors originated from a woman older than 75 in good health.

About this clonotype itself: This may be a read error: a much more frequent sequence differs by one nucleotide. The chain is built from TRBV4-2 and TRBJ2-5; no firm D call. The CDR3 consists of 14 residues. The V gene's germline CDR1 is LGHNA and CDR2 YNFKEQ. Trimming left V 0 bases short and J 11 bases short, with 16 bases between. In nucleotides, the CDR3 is TGTGCCAGCAGCCAAGATCTGCTCTACAATGAGCAGTACTTC. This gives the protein CASSQDLLYNEQYF.

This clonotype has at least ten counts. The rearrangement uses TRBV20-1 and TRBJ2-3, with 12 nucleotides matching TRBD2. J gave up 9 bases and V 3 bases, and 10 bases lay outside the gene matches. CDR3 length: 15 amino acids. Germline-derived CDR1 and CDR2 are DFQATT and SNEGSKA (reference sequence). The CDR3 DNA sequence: TGCAGTGCTAGTCCCCCGGCTAGCGGGGGGGTGACGCAGTATTTT. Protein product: CSASPPASGGVTQYF.

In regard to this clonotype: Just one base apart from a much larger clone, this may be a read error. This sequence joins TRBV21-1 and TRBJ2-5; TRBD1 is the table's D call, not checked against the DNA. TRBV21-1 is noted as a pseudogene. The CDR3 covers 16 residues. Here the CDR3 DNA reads TGTGCCAGCAGCAAACGGGGACAGCCGGGGTTCGGGACCCAGTACTTC. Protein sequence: CASSKRGQPGFGTQYF.